One and the same sample provided the 4 T cell receptor beta chains below, sequenced in a study of cytomegalovirus exposure and HLA in healthy donors. The PCR ran on 60 Vbeta and 13 Jbeta primers. Sequencing used immunoSEQ multiplex PCR; TCRdb keeps in-frame clones, though not all of them. The sample yields under 150,000 clones, around 85% seen once. Sequencing was carried out using PBMCs. These receptor sequences come from a woman in her forties or fifties in good health and CMV-seropositive.

As for this clone: Other DNA sequences of this sample code for an identical CDR3. The gene calls are TRBV28 and TRBJ2-7; D unclear. CDR1 and CDR2 (germline): MDHEN, SYDVKM. The CDR3 is 13 amino acids. V lost 2 bases to trimming and J lost 0 bases, with 5 bases between them. The CDR3 nucleotides are TGTGCCAGCAGTTTAGGCACCTCCTACGAGCAGTACTTC. This codes for CASSLGTSYEQYF.

The rearrangement links TRBV6-5 to TRBJ2-7, with TRBD1 matching over 10 bases. This CDR3 has 14 residues. J was trimmed by 3 bases and V by 5 bases; bases with no gene match: 4. Germline loops: CDR1 MNHEY, CDR2 SVGAGI. In DNA, the CDR3 is TGTGCCAGCAGTGAAGGGGACAGGGGCTACGAGCAGTACTTC. Its translation is CASSEGDRGYEQYF.

The J gene is TRBJ1-5, the V gene TRBV30; D is perhaps TRBD1 (5 bases). Trimming took 1 base from V and 4 from J, leaving 8 bases between them. This CDR3 contains 13 residues. The germline CDR1 and CDR2 sequences are GTSNPN and SVGIG (reference sequence). CDR3 nucleotide sequence: TGTGCCTGGAGTGGGGCAGGGAATCAGCCCCAGCATTTT. Protein: CAWSGAGNQPQHF.

The chain uses TRBV4-3 and TRBJ1-6, with a tentative D call TRBD1 (6 bases). Germline V gene lookup returns CDR1 LGHNA and CDR2 YSLEER. Trimming took 0 bases from V and 9 from J, leaving 18 bases between them. The CDR3 loop spans 17 amino acids. This CDR3 reads CASSQDRDTGRSSPLHF. CDR3 in DNA: TGCGCCAGCAGCCAAGATAGGGACACAGGGCGAAGTTCACCCCTCCACTTT.